This section outlines one T cell receptor beta chain sequence together with its context. Participant ages covered about 18 to 89 years across 24 US areas. The CDR3 runs 14 residues. Trimming shortened V by 2 bases and J by 5 bases, and 13 bases separated the two germline ends. Germline V gene data show CDR1 as SGHRS and CDR2 as YFSETQ. The data stem from a study of blood T cell repertoires in COVID-19. Across the whole study: The cDNA or gDNA used as material had been derived from T cells, B-cell-depleted T cells, or PBMCs.

TCRdb keeps only in-frame clones here, not all; method: immunoSEQ multiplex PCR. Counted here are around 240,000 clones, approximately 90% occurring once; the ten biggest clones make up approximately 1.2%. This TCR was recovered from a human donor in a cohort exposed to, infected with or recovered from COVID-19 (not recorded which). The donor label of this sample is uncertain. The sequenced sample was PBMCs or T cells enriched from blood (not recorded which). The rearrangement uses TRBV5-1 and TRBJ1-1, with D tentatively TRBD1 (5 bases). CDR3 DNA: TGCGCCAGCAGCTTCACGTCCCGACAGACTGAAGCTTTCTTT. It yields the protein CASSFTSRQTEAFF.